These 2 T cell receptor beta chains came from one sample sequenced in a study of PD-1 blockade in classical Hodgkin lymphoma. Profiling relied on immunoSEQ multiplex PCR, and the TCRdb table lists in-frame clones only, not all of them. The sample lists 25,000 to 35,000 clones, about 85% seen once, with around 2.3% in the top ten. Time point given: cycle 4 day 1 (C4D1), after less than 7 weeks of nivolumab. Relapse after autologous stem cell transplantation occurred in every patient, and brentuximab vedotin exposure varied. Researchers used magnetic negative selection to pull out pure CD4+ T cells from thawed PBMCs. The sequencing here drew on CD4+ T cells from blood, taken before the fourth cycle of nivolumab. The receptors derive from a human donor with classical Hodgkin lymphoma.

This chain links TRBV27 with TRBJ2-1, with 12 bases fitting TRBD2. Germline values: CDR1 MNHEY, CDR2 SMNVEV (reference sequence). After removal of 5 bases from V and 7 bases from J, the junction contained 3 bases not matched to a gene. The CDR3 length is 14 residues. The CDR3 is CASSTSGRFNEQFF. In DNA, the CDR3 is TGTGCCAGCAGTACTAGCGGGAGGTTTAATGAGCAGTTCTTC.

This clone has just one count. CDR3 protein: CASSSGLTGELFF. The CDR3 DNA is TGTGCCAGCAGTTCGGGACTCACCGGGGAGCTGTTTTTT. The genes are TRBV28 and TRBJ2-2, with D possibly TRBD2 on 6 matching bases. This CDR3 is built from 13 residues. Germline CDR1 MDHEN, CDR2 SYDVKM. Trimming shortened V by 4 bases and J by 4 bases, and 7 bases separated the two germline ends.